This TCR beta chain was sequenced for a study of cytomegalovirus exposure and HLA in healthy donors. Trimming pared 3 bases from V and 0 bases from J, leaving 10 bases between. Germline values: CDR1 SGHDT, CDR2 YYEEEE. This CDR3 has 14 amino acids. The PCR employed 60 Vbeta primers together with 13 Jbeta primers. The data were produced by immunoSEQ multiplex PCR, yet TCRdb's version contains in-frame clones alone and is incomplete. The table records more than 85,000 clones, roughly 69% of them present only once. This clone was observed a handful of times. The antigen remains unidentified. Study findings and constraints: Likely technical artifact: a cluster of highly shared sequence variants. The study labeled more than 150 TCR beta chains cytomegalovirus-associated.

The sequence came from a woman in her thirties in good health and CMV-seronegative. The sequencing input was PBMCs. V gene TRBV5-6 combines with J gene TRBJ2-7; no firm D call. The DNA for the CDR3 is TGTGCCAGCAGCTCCAAATCGGGCTCCTACGAGCAGTACTTC. As protein: CASSSKSGSYEQYF.